This is a list of T cell receptor beta chains from one sample in a study of technical replicates of blood from several donors. Repertoires were generated with immunoSEQ multiplex PCR, while TCRdb's copy carries only in-frame clones and drops some. This table holds 55,000 to 75,000 clones, less than 95% found once. Sequenced: PBMCs. The origin of the receptors is a human donor in good health. Some clones in this sample may be carry-over from other donors' samples. Each CDR3 is given with its conserved first and last residue. A D gene is named only where the DNA matches it firmly. Some rows mark clone size as missing; the rest say once, few, many or name a class of expanded clone.

d_gene: -
j_gene: TRBJ2-7
v_gene: TRBV2
abundance: -
CDR3aa: CASSAVGLGEDEQYF
CDR3nt: TGTGCCAGCAGTGCGGTTGGTTTGGGGGAGGACGAGCAGTACTTC

d_gene: TRBD2
j_gene: TRBJ2-2
v_gene: TRBV7-3
abundance: -
CDR3aa: CASSFRAGRGTGELFF
CDR3nt: TGTGCCAGCAGCTTCCGAGCGGGGCGAGGCACCGGGGAGCTGTTTTTT

d_gene: TRBD2
j_gene: TRBJ2-5
v_gene: TRBV11-3
abundance: once
CDR3aa: CASSPERERGGRETQYF
CDR3nt: TGTGCCAGCAGCCCCGAAAGGGAGCGGGGGGGCCGAGAGACCCAGTACTTC

d_gene: -
j_gene: TRBJ2-6
v_gene: TRBV5-5
abundance: -
CDR3aa: CASSLVGAGANVLTF
CDR3nt: TGTGCCAGCAGCTTGGTAGGGGCCGGGGCCAACGTCCTGACTTTC

d_gene: -
j_gene: TRBJ2-7
v_gene: TRBV6-5
abundance: -
CDR3aa: CASSLTLRQEQYF
CDR3nt: TGTGCCAGCAGTCTGACTCTCCGGCAGGAGCAGTACTTC

d_gene: TRBD2
j_gene: TRBJ2-7
v_gene: TRBV7-9
abundance: -
CDR3aa: CASSQAAGDLDEQYF
CDR3nt: TGTGCCAGCAGCCAAGCAGCGGGAGATTTGGACGAGCAGTACTTC

d_gene: TRBD1
j_gene: TRBJ2-7
v_gene: TRBV7-6
abundance: once
CDR3aa: CASSLGQGAEQYF
CDR3nt: TGTGCCAGCAGCTTGGGACAGGGTGCCGAGCAGTACTTC

d_gene: TRBD2
j_gene: TRBJ2-1
v_gene: TRBV6-4
abundance: -
CDR3aa: CASSDSGTSEVSEQFF
CDR3nt: TGTGCCAGCAGTGACTCGGGGACTAGCGAAGTAAGTGAGCAGTTCTTC

d_gene: TRBD1
j_gene: TRBJ1-4
v_gene: TRBV27
abundance: -
CDR3aa: CASSAKTGGHGEKLFF
CDR3nt: TGTGCCAGCAGTGCAAAGACAGGGGGCCACGGTGAAAAACTGTTTTTT

d_gene: -
j_gene: TRBJ1-6
v_gene: TRBV15
abundance: -
CDR3aa: CATSSSDSQYNSPLHF
CDR3nt: TGTGCCACCAGCAGCTCGGACAGCCAGTATAATTCACCCCTCCACTTT

d_gene: -
j_gene: TRBJ1-2
v_gene: TRBV18
abundance: once
CDR3aa: CASSPGLGASNYGYTF
CDR3nt: TGTGCCAGCTCACCGGGTTTGGGGGCCTCTAACTATGGCTACACCTTC

d_gene: -
j_gene: TRBJ2-1
v_gene: TRBV10-3
abundance: once
CDR3aa: CATGLSSYNEQFF
CDR3nt: TGTGCCACTGGACTGAGCTCCTACAATGAGCAGTTCTTC

d_gene: TRBD1
j_gene: TRBJ1-1
v_gene: TRBV29-1
abundance: -
CDR3aa: CSASDRGTEAFF
CDR3nt: TGCAGTGCCAGTGACAGGGGCACTGAAGCTTTCTTT

d_gene: TRBD2
j_gene: TRBJ2-3
v_gene: TRBV30
abundance: -
CDR3aa: CAWREREGGEDTQYF
CDR3nt: TGTGCCTGGAGGGAGCGGGAGGGCGGTGAAGATACGCAGTATTTT

d_gene: -
j_gene: TRBJ1-1
v_gene: TRBV5-1
abundance: -
CDR3aa: CASSFLTGGNTEAFF
CDR3nt: TGCGCCAGCAGCTTCTTGACAGGAGGTAACACTGAAGCTTTCTTT

d_gene: -
j_gene: TRBJ2-1
v_gene: TRBV27
abundance: -
CDR3aa: CASSLFGRQFF
CDR3nt: TGTGCCAGCAGTTTGTTCGGGAGGCAGTTCTTC